This T cell receptor beta chain is drawn from a study of metastatic and nonmetastatic thyroid tumors. Points from the study as a whole: Malignant thyroid tumors reportedly exceeded benign nodules significantly in TCR beta diversity, with the difference appearing in blood and tumor.

On this clone: Its target is unknown. One end of the junction fails to match germline, which may point to a read error.

Patients had received no treatment of any kind before thyroid surgery. TCRdb re-called clones via MiXCR from the PCR reads. Of almost 70,000 clones in the sample, approximately 15% were seen once. CDR1 is SGDLS and CDR2 is YYNGEE in the germline V gene. This CDR3 has 14 amino acids. The chain employs TRBV9 and TRBJ2-1; D might be TRBD1 (5 bases). The receptor was derived from a male donor with papillary thyroid cancer or a benign thyroid nodule (not recorded which). Some clones in this sample may be carry-over from other donors' samples. The sample consisted of blood. CDR3 residues: CAISAAYRRDEQFF. The CDR3 DNA reads TGTGCCATCAGCGCCGCTTACAGGCGCGATGAGCAGTTCTTC.